These 18 T cell receptor beta chains were sequenced from one sample in a study of blood T cell repertoires in COVID-19. The method was immunoSEQ multiplex PCR; TCRdb's version includes in-frame clones alone and lacks a portion of them. Here the sample spans about 300,000 clones, about nine tenths being singletons. The specimen sequenced was peripheral blood. The source is a woman aged 30 to 39 with COVID-19, enrolled during active disease.

Only one count was recorded for this clone. This chain links TRBV18 with TRBJ2-7, with a possible D match to TRBD2 (6 bases). The germline V gene has CDR1 KGHSH and CDR2 LQKENI. The V end was cut by 3 bases, the J end by 5 bases, with 23 bases between. The CDR3 consists of 17 residues. CDR3 loop: CASSPRLNGAPGDEQYF. The CDR3 coding sequence is TGTGCCAGCTCACCCCGGCTCAACGGTGCCCCGGGGGACGAGCAGTACTTC.

This clone was observed a single time. V gene TRBV21-1 combines with J gene TRBJ1-1. TRBV21-1 is annotated as a pseudogene. CDR3 length: 16 residues. The CDR3 spells CASSKGGKGVGTEAFF. In nucleotides, the CDR3 is TGTGCCAGCAGCAAAGGCGGTAAGGGAGTGGGCACTGAAGCTTTCTTT.

This clone was detected only once. This chain links TRBV9 with TRBJ2-1; TRBD2 matches at 8 bases. Germline values: CDR1 SGDLS, CDR2 YYNGEE. The CDR3 is 16 amino acids. The J segment lost 6 bases and the V segment lost 1 base, leaving 9 bases of the junction unmatched. The CDR3 region is CASSVLSGRGSNEQFF. The CDR3 DNA follows: TGTGCCAGCAGCGTATTGAGCGGGAGAGGAAGCAATGAGCAGTTCTTC.

This sequence joins TRBV18 and TRBJ1-2; 11 nucleotides agree with TRBD1. The V and J ends lost 5 bases and 6 bases, in that order; junction bases with no gene match: 11. This CDR3 is built from 16 residues. Germline V gene data show CDR1 as KGHSH and CDR2 as LQKENI. CDR3 nucleotide sequence: TGTGCCAGCTCATTATCCGGGACAGGGGGGTCCGATGGCTACACCTTC. It encodes CASSLSGTGGSDGYTF.

V and J are TRBV2 and TRBJ1-5, with 8 nucleotides matching TRBD1. V lost 6 bases to trimming and J lost 5 bases; unmatched junction nucleotides: 12. The length of the CDR3 is 16 residues. Per the germline V gene, CDR1 is SNHLY and CDR2 is FYNNEI. The CDR3 nucleotides are TGTGCCAGCAGGTGGGATCGTGACAGGGGTTATCAGCCCCAGCATTTT. The encoded protein is CASRWDRDRGYQPQHF.

CDR3 DNA sequence: TGTGCCAGTAGTTTTCCCGTTAGCGGAAATCAGCCCCAGCATTTT. Translation: CASSFPVSGNQPQHF. The chain employs TRBV19 and TRBJ1-5; D not resolved. Germline-derived CDR1 and CDR2 are LNHDA and SQIVND (reference sequence). V lost 5 bases and J 4 bases, leaving 15 bases between the germline ends. CDR3 size: 15 residues.

The V and J genes are TRBV7-2 and TRBJ2-1; TRBD1 agrees at 9 bases. CDR3 length: 12 amino acids. V dropped 1 base and J dropped 14; count of bases not matched to a gene: 3. Germline CDR1 and CDR2: SGHTA and FQGNSA. CDR3 sequence (DNA): TGTGCCAGCAGCTTAGTAGGGACAGGGAAGTTCTTC. It is translated as CASSLVGTGKFF. The full variable domain, rest sourced from reference TRBV7-2 and TRBJ2-1, is GAGVSQSPSNKVTEKGKDVELRCDPISGHTALYWYRQSLGQGLEFLIYFQGNSAPDKSGLPSDRFSAERTGGSVSTLTIQRTQQEDSAVYLCASSLVGTGKFFGPGTRLTVL.

The rearrangement joins TRBV29-1 to TRBJ2-6; no clear D. Germline CDR1 SQVTM, CDR2 ANQGSEA. Trimming stripped 4 bases from V and 0 bases from J, with 10 bases between. The CDR3 is 15 residues long. Here the CDR3 DNA reads TGCAGCGTTGGCCTGATTAGCTCTGGGGCCAACGTCCTGACTTTC. Its protein product is CSVGLISSGANVLTF.

The sample holds a few counts of this clone. The gene calls are TRBV28 and TRBJ1-6; 11 bases are a match to TRBD1. Germline lookup yields CDR1 MDHEN and CDR2 SYDVKM. The CDR3 sequence is 15 residues long. CDR3 residues: CVTSRDRGGNSPLHF. CDR3 bases: TGTGTAACTTCCCGGGACAGGGGGGGTAATTCACCCCTCCACTTT.

CDR3 nucleotide sequence: TGTGCCAGCAGCCCAATCATGAAGACAGGGGTAAACTATGGCTACACCTTC. It yields the protein CASSPIMKTGVNYGYTF. The chain carries TRBV7-8 and TRBJ1-2, with TRBD1 identical over 8 bases. V was pared by 5 bases and J by 2 bases, with 13 bases of the junction left unmatched. The CDR3 sequence is 17 residues long. The germline CDR1 and CDR2 sequences are SGHVS and FQNEAQ. Looking up the rest from reference TRBV7-8 and TRBJ1-2 gives the full variable domain: GAGVSQSPRYKVAKRGQDVALRCDPISGHVSLFWYQQALGQGPEFLTYFQNEAQLDKSGLPSDRFFAERPEGSVSTLKIQRTQQEDSAVYLCASSPIMKTGVNYGYTFGSGTRLTVV.

For this clone: Other DNA variants within this sample encode the same CDR3. The chain links TRBV10-3 to TRBJ2-3; D not resolved. Trimming took 4 bases from V and 3 from J, leaving 5 bases between them. The germline V gene encodes CDR1 ENHRY and CDR2 SYGVKD. This CDR3 is 12 amino acids long. As DNA, the CDR3 is TGTGCCATCAGTGGTCCTACAGATACGCAGTATTTT. Its translation is CAISGPTDTQYF.

The chain couples TRBV16 to TRBJ2-1; 8 bases align to TRBD2. The junction had 5 bases not matched to a gene; V was cut back by 0 bases and J by 4 bases. This CDR3 region has 16 residues. Per germline, CDR1 KGHSY and CDR2 FQNENV. The CDR3 DNA sequence: TGTGCCAGCAGCCAATCTCTAGCGGGCCCATACAATGAGCAGTTCTTC. This encodes CASSQSLAGPYNEQFF.

The gene calls are TRBV7-9 and TRBJ2-1, with D unclear. This CDR3 region has 19 residues. Germline V gene lookup returns CDR1 SEHNR and CDR2 FQNEAQ (reference sequence). Trimming left V 6 bases short and J 0 bases short, with 24 bases between. CDR3 coding DNA: TGTGCCAGCAGGAGTACTACCGCGTGGGTCCTTAGCTCCTACAATGAGCAGTTCTTC. Translating gives CASRSTTAWVLSSYNEQFF. The entire variable domain, with the rest obtained from reference TRBV7-9 and TRBJ2-1, is as follows: DTGVSQNPRHKITKRGQNVTFRCDPISEHNRLYWYRQTLGQGPEFLTYFQNEAQLEKSRLLSDRFSAERPKGSFSTLEIQRTEQGDSAMYLCASRSTTAWVLSSYNEQFFGPGTRLTVL.

This sequence joins TRBV7-9 and TRBJ1-4, with 7 bases that match TRBD1. CDR1 and CDR2 (germline): SEHNR, FQNEAQ (reference sequence). J gave up 4 bases and V 3 bases, and 2 bases lay outside the gene matches. The CDR3 has 14 amino acids. The CDR3 coding sequence is TGTGCCAGCAGCTTGGGACAGCTTAATGAAAAACTGTTTTTT. It translates to CASSLGQLNEKLFF.

The rearrangement links TRBV28 to TRBJ1-2; the D is unclear. CDR3 length: 16 residues. Germline V CDR1 and CDR2: MDHEN, SYDVKM. Deletions cut 5 bases from V and 6 bases from J, with 22 bases between. The CDR3 sequence: CASSPIPDGSPNGYTF. In DNA form, the CDR3 reads TGTGCCAGCAGTCCCATTCCTGACGGGAGCCCCAATGGCTACACCTTC.

The chain carries TRBV6-5 and TRBJ1-2; D possibly corresponds to TRBD1 (5 bases). Germline V gives CDR1 MNHEY, CDR2 SVGAGI. V was clipped by 11 bases and J by 4 bases, with 20 bases between them. The CDR3 is made up of 14 amino acids. The chain's CDR3 is CAGAVGGGSYGYTF. CDR3 DNA: TGTGCCGGAGCCGTTGGGGGGGGTAGCTATGGCTACACCTTC.

V gene TRBV29-1 combines with J gene TRBJ1-2; D is perhaps TRBD1 (5 bases). V gave up 6 bases and J gave up 8 bases, with 16 bases separating them. CDR3 length: 12 residues. Germline V lookup: CDR1 SQVTM, CDR2 ANQGSEA. The chain's CDR3 is CSVSPGYEGYTF. The CDR3 DNA reads TGCAGCGTATCACCAGGGTATGAAGGCTACACCTTC.

V usage is TRBV30 and J usage is TRBJ1-1, with D maybe TRBD1 (5 bases). CDR3 length equals 14 residues. CDR1 and CDR2 from the germline V gene are GTSNPN and SVGIG (reference sequence). Trimming cost V 0 bases and J 1 base, with 9 bases left between them. In nucleotides, the CDR3 is TGTGCCTGGAGTGTTGTGCAGGGGAACACTGAAGCTTTCTTT. Translation gives CAWSVVQGNTEAFF. Combining the CDR3 with reference TRBV30 and TRBJ1-1 gives the whole variable domain SQTIHQWPATLVQPVGSPLSLECTVEGTSNPNLYWYRQAAGRGLQLLFYSVGIGQISSEVPQNLSASRPQDRQFILSSKKLLLSDSGFYLCAWSVVQGNTEAFFGQGTRLTVV.